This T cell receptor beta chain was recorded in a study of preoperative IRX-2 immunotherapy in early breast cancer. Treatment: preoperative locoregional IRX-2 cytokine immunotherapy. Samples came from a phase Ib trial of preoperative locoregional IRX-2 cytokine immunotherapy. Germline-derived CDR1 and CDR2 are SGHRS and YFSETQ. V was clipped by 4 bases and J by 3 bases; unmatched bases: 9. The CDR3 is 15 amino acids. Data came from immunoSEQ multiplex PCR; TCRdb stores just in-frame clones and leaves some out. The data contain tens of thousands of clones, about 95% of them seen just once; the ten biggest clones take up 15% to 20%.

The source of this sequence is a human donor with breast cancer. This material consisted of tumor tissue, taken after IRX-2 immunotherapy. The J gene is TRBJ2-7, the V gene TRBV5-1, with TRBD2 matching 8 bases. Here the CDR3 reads CASSKRAAGGYEQYF. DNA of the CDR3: TGCGCCAGCAGCAAAAGGGCCGCGGGGGGCTACGAGCAGTACTTC. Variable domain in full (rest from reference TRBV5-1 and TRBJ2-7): KAGVTQTPRYLIKTRGQQVTLSCSPISGHRSVSWYQQTPGQGLQFLFEYFSETQRNKGNFPGRFSGRQFSNSRSEMNVSTLELGDSALYLCASSKRAAGGYEQYFGPGTRLTVT.